This T cell receptor beta chain appears in the sequencing data of a study of cytomegalovirus exposure and HLA in healthy donors. Overall study: Previous work identified 95 million to 140 million unique TCR beta sequences from some 170 million T cells.

With 60 Vbeta and 13 Jbeta primers, the PCR was carried out. Assay used: immunoSEQ multiplex PCR; TCRdb lists only in-frame clones, some missing. The table records about 130,000 clones, about 70% of them present only once. Trimming removed 1 base from V and 1 base from J, with 11 bases in between. This CDR3 comprises 15 residues. Germline lookup yields CDR1 LGHNA and CDR2 YNFKEQ. The material sequenced was PBMCs. The chain couples TRBV4-2 to TRBJ2-7; a possible D gene is TRBD2 (6 bases). This TCR was recovered from a woman in her 40s in good health and CMV-seropositive. The CDR3 region is CASSQGAGRSYEQYF. The CDR3 region has the DNA TGTGCCAGCAGCCAAGGGGCAGGGAGGTCCTACGAGCAGTACTTC.